The 9 T cell receptor beta chains reported below all come from one sample, sequenced in a study of blood T cells in healthy people across ages (dated by TCRdb to about 2015). The library was produced with 5' RACE. Sequencing instrument: Illumina HiSeq 2500. A second PCR of about 7 to 12 cycles was run with a J-beta primer mix and a sample-barcoded 5' primer. TCRdb took the public reads, trimmed them with fastp at Q25, ran MiXCR for clone calling and kept in-frame beta chains. Entries that share a CDR3 protein sequence are merged under the most common genes and DNA. A total of about 1.5 million distinct CDR3 sequences appear in this sample, 35% to 45% of them only once. The ten largest clones add up to just over 4% of the sample. Sequences were obtained from blood. The origin of the receptors is a woman between 18 and 29 years old in good health.

This chain connects TRBV6-5 to TRBJ2-5; D is ambiguous. V was shortened by 5 bases and J by 2 bases, with 18 bases between the two germline ends. Germline values: CDR1 MNHEY, CDR2 SVGAGI. The CDR3 is 16 residues long. CDR3 residues: CASSPFTYAGQETQYF. For the CDR3, the DNA is TGTGCCAGCAGTCCCTTTACCTATGCTGGACAAGAGACCCAGTACTTC.

V usage is TRBV7-2 and J usage is TRBJ1-2, with TRBD1 matching over 12 bases. Losses at the gene ends were 0 bases for V and 7 bases for J; bases not matched to a gene: 6. Per germline, CDR1 SGHTA and CDR2 FQGNSA. The CDR3 has 16 amino acids. The CDR3 reads CASSLAGGQGARGYTF. CDR3 bases: TGTGCCAGCAGCTTAGCAGGGGGACAGGGGGCACGTGGCTACACCTTC. Full variable domain (rest looked up from reference TRBV7-2 and TRBJ1-2): GAGVSQSPSNKVTEKGKDVELRCDPISGHTALYWYRQSLGQGLEFLIYFQGNSAPDKSGLPSDRFSAERTGGSVSTLTIQRTQQEDSAVYLCASSLAGGQGARGYTFGSGTRLTVV.

This clonotype was picked up a small number of times. The V call is TRBV10-3, the J call TRBJ2-1; D uncertain. The V and J ends lost 8 bases and 4 bases respectively, with 12 bases between them. Germline CDR1 is ENHRY and CDR2 is SYGVKD. This CDR3 has 13 amino acids. CDR3 sequence (DNA): TGTGCCATCGGACCAGGAACTTACAATGAGCAGTTCTTC. It translates to CAIGPGTYNEQFF.

In its sample, this clonotype was seen once. The rearrangement uses TRBV29-1 and TRBJ1-1; no definite D call. CDR3 size: 14 residues. The V gene lost 1 base and the J gene lost 7 bases, with 16 bases spanning the gap. Germline V CDR1 and CDR2: SQVTM, ANQGSEA. CDR3 sequence: CSVEVVVSSNEAFF. In nucleotides, the CDR3 is TGCAGCGTTGAAGTTGTGGTGAGTTCGAATGAAGCTTTCTTT.

V usage is TRBV20-1 and J usage is TRBJ1-6, with D perhaps TRBD1 (6 bases). The length of the CDR3 is 15 residues. Between the trimmed V and J ends, which lost 4 bases and 6 bases, there was a span of 16 bases. Germline V CDR1 and CDR2: DFQATT, SNEGSKA (reference sequence). CDR3 bases: TGCAGTGCTACAACACAGGGTCGGGGTAATTCACCCCTCCACTTT. Protein: CSATTQGRGNSPLHF.

The chain couples TRBV30 to TRBJ1-6; a possible D gene is TRBD1 (6 bases). V was trimmed by 5 bases and J by 7 bases, leaving 18 bases between them. Germline V gene lookup returns CDR1 GTSNPN and CDR2 SVGIG (reference sequence). The CDR3 has 15 amino acids. CDR3 in amino acids: CAWAKWDTENSPLHF. The CDR3 nucleotides read TGTGCCTGGGCCAAGTGGGACACAGAGAATTCACCCCTCCACTTT.

This clonotype was observed a few times. The V and J genes are TRBV28 and TRBJ2-1; 14 bases are shared with TRBD2. Germline CDR1 reads MDHEN; CDR2 reads SYDVKM. This CDR3 region has 19 residues. V was clipped by 6 bases and J by 0 bases; unmatched bases: 10. CDR3 in DNA: TGTGCCAGCAGCCTATGGGGGACTAGCGGGAGTTACTCCTACAATGAGCAGTTCTTC. Amino acids: CASSLWGTSGSYSYNEQFF.

The rearrangement links TRBV25-1 to TRBJ2-1; 8 bases are shared with TRBD2. This CDR3 region has 13 residues. The junction had 5 bases not matched to a gene; V was cut back by 1 base and J by 12 bases. The germline V gene encodes CDR1 MGHDK and CDR2 SYGVNS. The DNA for the CDR3 is TGTGCCAGCAGTGAATCCCTAGCGGGTGGGCAGTTCTTC. Residues: CASSESLAGGQFF.

This CDR3 is CASRGQVRPYEQYF. In nucleotides, the CDR3 is TGTGCCAGCAGAGGTCAGGTGCGCCCCTACGAGCAGTACTTC. The chain uses TRBV12-3 or TRBV12-4 and TRBJ2-7; D is uncertain. V was pared by 6 bases and J by 2 bases, with 14 bases between. The CDR3 length is 14 residues.